The clone carrying this TCR beta chain is large by share. TCRdb's table, derived via immunoSEQ multiplex PCR, lists solely in-frame clones and lacks some. This table has around 13,000 clones, about three fifths appearing once. Site-matched primary tumor biopsies were taken before and after PD-1 blockade. This entry is derived from a study of T cells in tumors after PD-1 blockade. Study-level information: No patient had prior checkpoint blockade, systemic immunosuppression, or radiotherapy within 4 weeks. Each patient got pembrolizumab 200 mg every 3 weeks or cemiplimab 350 mg every 2 weeks.

This sample comprised tumor tissue, obtained before anti-PD-1 treatment. The source of this sequence is a human donor with cutaneous squamous cell carcinoma.

CDR3 nucleotide sequence: TGTGCCAGCAGTTTCCAGGGAGCCAAAAACATTCAGTACTTC. Encoded protein: CASSFQGAKNIQYF. The chain recombines TRBV28 with TRBJ2-4; D perhaps matches TRBD1 (5 bases). Trimming removed 3 bases at V and 0 bases at J, with 6 bases between. This CDR3 comprises 14 residues. Germline CDR1 and CDR2: MDHEN and SYDVKM.